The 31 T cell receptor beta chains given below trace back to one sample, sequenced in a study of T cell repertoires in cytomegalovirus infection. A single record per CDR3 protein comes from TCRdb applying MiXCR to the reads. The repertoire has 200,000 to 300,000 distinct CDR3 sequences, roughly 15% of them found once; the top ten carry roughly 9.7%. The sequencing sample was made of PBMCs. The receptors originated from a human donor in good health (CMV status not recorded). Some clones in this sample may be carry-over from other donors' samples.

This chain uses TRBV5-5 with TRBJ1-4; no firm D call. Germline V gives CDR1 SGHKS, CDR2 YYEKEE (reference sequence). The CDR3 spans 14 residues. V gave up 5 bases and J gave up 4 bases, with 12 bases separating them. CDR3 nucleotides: TGTGCCAGCAGTCCAACCGGGGTTAATGAAAAACTGTTTTTT. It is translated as CASSPTGVNEKLFF.

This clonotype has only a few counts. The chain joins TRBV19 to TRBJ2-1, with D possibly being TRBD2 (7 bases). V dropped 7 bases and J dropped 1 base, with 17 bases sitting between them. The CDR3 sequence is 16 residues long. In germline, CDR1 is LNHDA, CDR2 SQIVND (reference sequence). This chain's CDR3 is CASTRRGGASYNEQFF. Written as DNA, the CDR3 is TGTGCCAGTACTAGGAGGGGGGGCGCATCCTACAATGAGCAGTTCTTC.

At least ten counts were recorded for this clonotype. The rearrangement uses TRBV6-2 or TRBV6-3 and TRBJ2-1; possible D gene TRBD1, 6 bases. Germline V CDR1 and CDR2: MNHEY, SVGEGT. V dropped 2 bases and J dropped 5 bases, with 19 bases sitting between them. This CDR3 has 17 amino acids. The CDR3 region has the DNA TGTGCCAGCAGTTACACACCGGACAGCCGCGGAGACAATGAGCAGTTCTTC. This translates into CASSYTPDSRGDNEQFF.

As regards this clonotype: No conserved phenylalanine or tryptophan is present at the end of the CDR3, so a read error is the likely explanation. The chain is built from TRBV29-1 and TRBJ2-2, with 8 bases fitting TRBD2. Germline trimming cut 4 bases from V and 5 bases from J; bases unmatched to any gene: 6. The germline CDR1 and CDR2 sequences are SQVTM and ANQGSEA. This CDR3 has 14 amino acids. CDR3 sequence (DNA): TGCAGCGTTGCAGTAGCGGGGATGACCGGGGAGCTGTTTTCT. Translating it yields CSVAVAGMTGELFS.

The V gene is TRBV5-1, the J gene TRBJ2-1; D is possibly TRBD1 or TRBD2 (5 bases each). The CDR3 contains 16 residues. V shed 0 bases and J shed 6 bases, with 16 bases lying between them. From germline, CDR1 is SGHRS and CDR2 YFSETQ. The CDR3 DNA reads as TGCGCCAGCAGCTTGGAGGGGACCCACCGGTCCAATGAGCAGTTCTTC. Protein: CASSLEGTHRSNEQFF.

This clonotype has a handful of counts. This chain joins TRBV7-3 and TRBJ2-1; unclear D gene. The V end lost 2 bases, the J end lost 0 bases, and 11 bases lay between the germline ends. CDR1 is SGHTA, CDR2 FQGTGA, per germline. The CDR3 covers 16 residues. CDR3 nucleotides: TGTGCCAGCAGCTTAGAGCCGTTAAGCTCCTACAATGAGCAGTTCTTC. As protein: CASSLEPLSSYNEQFF. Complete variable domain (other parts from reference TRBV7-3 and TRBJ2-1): GAGVSQTPSNKVTEKGKYVELRCDPISGHTALYWYRQSLGQGPEFLIYFQGTGAADDSGLPNDRFFAVRPEGSVSTLKIQRTERGDSAVYLCASSLEPLSSYNEQFFGPGTRLTVL.

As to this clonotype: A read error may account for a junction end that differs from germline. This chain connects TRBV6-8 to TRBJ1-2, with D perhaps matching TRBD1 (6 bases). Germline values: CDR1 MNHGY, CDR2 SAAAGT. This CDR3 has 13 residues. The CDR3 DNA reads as TGTGCCAGCAGTCAGACGGCTTATGGGGGCTACCCCTTC. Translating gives CASSQTAYGGYPF.

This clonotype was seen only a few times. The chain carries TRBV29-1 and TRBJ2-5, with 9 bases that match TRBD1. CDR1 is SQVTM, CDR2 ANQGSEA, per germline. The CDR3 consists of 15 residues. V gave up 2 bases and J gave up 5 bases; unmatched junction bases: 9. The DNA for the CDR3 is TGCAGCGTTGAAACTCTACAGGGGGCCCGTGAGACCCAGTACTTC. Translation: CSVETLQGARETQYF.

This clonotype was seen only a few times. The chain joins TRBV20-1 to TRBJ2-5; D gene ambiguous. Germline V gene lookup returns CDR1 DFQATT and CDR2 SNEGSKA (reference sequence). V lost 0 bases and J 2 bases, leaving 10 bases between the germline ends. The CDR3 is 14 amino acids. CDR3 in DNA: TGCAGTGCTAGAGATATTTGGGGACAAGAGACCCAGTACTTC. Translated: CSARDIWGQETQYF.

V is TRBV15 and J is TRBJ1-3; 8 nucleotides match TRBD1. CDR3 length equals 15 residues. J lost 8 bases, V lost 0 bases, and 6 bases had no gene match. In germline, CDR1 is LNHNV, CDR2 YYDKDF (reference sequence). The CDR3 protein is CATSRDRDRGDTIYF. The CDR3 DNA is TGTGCCACCAGCAGAGACCGCGACAGGGGAGACACCATATATTTT.

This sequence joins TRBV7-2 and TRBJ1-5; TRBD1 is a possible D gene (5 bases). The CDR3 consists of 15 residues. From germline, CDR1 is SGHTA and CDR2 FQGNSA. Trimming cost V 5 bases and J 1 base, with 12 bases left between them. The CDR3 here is CASSQGRESNQPQHF. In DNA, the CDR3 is TGTGCCAGCAGCCAGGGTAGGGAAAGCAATCAGCCCCAGCATTTT.

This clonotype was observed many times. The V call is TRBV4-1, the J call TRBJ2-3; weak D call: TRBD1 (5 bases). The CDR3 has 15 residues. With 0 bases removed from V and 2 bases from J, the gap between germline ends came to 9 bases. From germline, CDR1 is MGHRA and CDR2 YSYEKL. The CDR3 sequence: CASSQEGQVTDTQYF. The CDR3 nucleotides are TGCGCCAGCAGCCAAGAGGGGCAGGTCACAGATACGCAGTATTTT.

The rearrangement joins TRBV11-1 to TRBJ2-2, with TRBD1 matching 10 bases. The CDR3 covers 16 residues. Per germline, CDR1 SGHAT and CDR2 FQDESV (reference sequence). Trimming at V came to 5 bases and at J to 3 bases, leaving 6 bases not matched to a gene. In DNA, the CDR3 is TGTGCCAGCAGCGCTGTGGGACAGGGGTACACCGGGGAGCTGTTTTTT. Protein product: CASSAVGQGYTGELFF.

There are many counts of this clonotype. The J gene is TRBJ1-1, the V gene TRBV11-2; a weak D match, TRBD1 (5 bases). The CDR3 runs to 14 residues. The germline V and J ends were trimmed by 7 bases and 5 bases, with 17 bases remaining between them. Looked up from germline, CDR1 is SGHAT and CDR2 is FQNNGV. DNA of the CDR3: TGTGCCAGCAACTCCCATGGGGCCGAGACTGAAGCTTTCTTT. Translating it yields CASNSHGAETEAFF. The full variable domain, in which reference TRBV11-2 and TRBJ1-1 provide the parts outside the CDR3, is EAGVAQSPRYKIIEKRQSVAFWCNPISGHATLYWYQQILGQGPKLLIQFQNNGVVDDSQLPKDRFSAERLKGVDSTLKIQPAKLEDSAVYLCASNSHGAETEAFFGQGTRLTVV.

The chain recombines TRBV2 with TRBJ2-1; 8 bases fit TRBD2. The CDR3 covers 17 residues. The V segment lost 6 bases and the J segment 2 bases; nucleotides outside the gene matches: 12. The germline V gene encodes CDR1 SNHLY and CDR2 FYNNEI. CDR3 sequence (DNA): TGTGCCAGCAGGGCGAAAGCGGGGGCCTCCCCCTACAATGAGCAGTTCTTC. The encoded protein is CASRAKAGASPYNEQFF.

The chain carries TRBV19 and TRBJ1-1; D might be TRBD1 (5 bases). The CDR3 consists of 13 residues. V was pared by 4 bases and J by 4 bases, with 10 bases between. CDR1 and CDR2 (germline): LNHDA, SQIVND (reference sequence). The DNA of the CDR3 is TGTGCCAGTAGTAGGTTACAGGCCACTGAAGCTTTCTTT. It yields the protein CASSRLQATEAFF.

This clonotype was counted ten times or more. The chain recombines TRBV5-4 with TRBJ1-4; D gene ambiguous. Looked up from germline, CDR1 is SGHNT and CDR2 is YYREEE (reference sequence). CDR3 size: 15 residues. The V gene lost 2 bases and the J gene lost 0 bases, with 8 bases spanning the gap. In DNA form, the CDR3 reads TGTGCCAGCAGCTTCGGTGGAACAACTAATGAAAAACTGTTTTTT. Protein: CASSFGGTTNEKLFF.

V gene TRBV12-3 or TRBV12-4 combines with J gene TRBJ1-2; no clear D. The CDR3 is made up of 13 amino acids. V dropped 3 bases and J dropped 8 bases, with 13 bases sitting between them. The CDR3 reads CASSFDFVRGYTF. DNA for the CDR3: TGTGCCAGCAGTTTTGATTTCGTCCGAGGCTACACCTTC.

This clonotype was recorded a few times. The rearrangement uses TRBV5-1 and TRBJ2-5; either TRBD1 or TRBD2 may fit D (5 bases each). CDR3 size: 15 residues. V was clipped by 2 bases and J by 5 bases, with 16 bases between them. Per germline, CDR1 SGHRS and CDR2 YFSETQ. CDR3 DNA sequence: TGCGCCAGCAGCTTTAACGAGGGGAACGGGGAGACCCAGTACTTC. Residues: CASSFNEGNGETQYF.

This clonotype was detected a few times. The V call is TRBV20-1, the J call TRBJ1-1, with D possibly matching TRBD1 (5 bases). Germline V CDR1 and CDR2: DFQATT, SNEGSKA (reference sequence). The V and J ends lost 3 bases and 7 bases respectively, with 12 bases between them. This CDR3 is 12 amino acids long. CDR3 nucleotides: TGCAGTGCTAGGAGAGGGGTAGTTGAAGCTTTCTTT. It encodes CSARRGVVEAFF.

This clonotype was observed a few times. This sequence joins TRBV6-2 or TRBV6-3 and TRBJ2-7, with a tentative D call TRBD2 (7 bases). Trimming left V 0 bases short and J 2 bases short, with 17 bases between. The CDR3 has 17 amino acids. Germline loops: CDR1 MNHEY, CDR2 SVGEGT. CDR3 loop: CASSYSTGAGAAYEQYF. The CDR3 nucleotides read TGTGCCAGCAGTTACTCGACGGGGGCGGGAGCAGCCTACGAGCAGTACTTC.

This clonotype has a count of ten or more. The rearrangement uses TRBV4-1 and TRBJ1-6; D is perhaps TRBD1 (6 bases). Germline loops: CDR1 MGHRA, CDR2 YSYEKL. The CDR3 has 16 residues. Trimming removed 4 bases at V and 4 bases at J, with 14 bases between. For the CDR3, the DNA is TGCGCCAGCAGCCCTTCCGGGGGCGCGTATAATTCACCCCTCCACTTT. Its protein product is CASSPSGGAYNSPLHF.

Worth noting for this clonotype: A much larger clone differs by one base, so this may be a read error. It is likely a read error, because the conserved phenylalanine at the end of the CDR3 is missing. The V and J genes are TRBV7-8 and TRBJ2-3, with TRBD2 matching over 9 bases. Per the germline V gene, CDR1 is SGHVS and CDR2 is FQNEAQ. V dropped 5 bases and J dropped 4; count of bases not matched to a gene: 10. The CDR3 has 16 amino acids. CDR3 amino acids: CASSPIGTSFSDTQYI. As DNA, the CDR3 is TGTGCCAGCAGCCCAATCGGGACTAGCTTCTCAGATACGCAGTATATT.

In DNA form, the CDR3 reads TGCAGTGCTAGACGAGGGACTAGCGGCTCCTACGAGCAGTACTTC. It is translated as CSARRGTSGSYEQYF. The V and J genes are TRBV20-1 and TRBJ2-7, with TRBD2 matching 11 bases. V lost 2 bases to trimming and J lost 0 bases; unmatched junction nucleotides: 3. The length of the CDR3 is 15 residues. CDR1 DFQATT and CDR2 SNEGSKA come from the germline V gene (reference sequence).

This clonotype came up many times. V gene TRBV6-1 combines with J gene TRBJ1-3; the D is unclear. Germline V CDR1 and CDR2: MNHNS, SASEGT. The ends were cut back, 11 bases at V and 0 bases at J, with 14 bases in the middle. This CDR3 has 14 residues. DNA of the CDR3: TGTGCCGTACAAACCTGGGGCTCTGGAAACACCATATATTTT. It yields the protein CAVQTWGSGNTIYF.

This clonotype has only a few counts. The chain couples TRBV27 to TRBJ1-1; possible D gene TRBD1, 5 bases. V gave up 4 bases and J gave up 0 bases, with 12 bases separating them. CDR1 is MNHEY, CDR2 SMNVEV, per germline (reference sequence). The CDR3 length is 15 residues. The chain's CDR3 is CASSSGISMNTEAFF. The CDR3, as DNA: TGTGCCAGCAGTTCAGGGATTTCCATGAACACTGAAGCTTTCTTT.

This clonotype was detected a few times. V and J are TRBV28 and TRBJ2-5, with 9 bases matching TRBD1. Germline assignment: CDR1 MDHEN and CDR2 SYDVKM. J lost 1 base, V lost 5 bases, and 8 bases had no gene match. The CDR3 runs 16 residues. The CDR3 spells CASSTGQGQGQETQYF. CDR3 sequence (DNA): TGTGCCAGCAGTACGGGACAGGGACAGGGCCAAGAGACCCAGTACTTC.

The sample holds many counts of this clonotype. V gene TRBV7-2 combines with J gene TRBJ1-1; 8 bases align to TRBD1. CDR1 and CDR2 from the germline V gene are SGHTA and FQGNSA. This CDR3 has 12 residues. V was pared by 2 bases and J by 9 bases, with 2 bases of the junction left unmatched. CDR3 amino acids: CASSLSGGKAFF. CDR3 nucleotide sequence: TGTGCCAGCAGCTTATCAGGGGGCAAAGCTTTCTTT.

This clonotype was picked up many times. CDR3 coding DNA: TGTGCCAGCAGCCCATGGCGGGTTATGACAGGGGGGCTTAGCTATGGCTACACCTTC. It encodes CASSPWRVMTGGLSYGYTF. The J gene is TRBJ1-2, the V gene TRBV7-8; TRBD1 agrees at 9 bases. The CDR3 sequence is 19 residues long. Trimming cost V 5 bases and J 4 bases; bases outside gene matches: 20. The germline gives CDR1 SGHVS, CDR2 FQNEAQ.

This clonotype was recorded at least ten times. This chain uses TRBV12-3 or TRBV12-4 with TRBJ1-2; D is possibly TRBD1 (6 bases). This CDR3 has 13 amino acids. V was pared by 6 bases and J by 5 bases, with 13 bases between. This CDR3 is CASSPSGVYGYTF. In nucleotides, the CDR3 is TGTGCCAGCAGCCCATCAGGGGTATATGGCTACACCTTC.

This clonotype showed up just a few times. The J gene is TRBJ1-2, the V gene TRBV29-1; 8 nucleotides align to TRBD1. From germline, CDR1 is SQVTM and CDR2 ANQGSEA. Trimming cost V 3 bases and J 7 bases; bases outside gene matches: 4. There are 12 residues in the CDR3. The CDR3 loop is CSVDAGGGGYTF. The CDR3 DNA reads TGCAGCGTTGACGCAGGGGGCGGTGGCTACACCTTC.